The 32 T cell receptor beta chains given below trace back to one sample, sequenced in a study of tumor-infiltrating lymphocytes in primary liver carcinoma. Production of TCR beta cDNA used 500 ng total RNA together with a constant-region primer. Slightly modified ARM-PCR served as the procedure for the TCR beta libraries. These libraries came from three rounds of nested multiplex PCR. Use of TRBV1-TRBV30 forward primers with a C-beta reverse primer characterized the first two PCR rounds, which lasted around 9 cycles each. TCRdb re-called the multiplex PCR reads through MiXCR, storing one row per CDR3 protein. This sample yields fewer than 75,000 distinct CDR3 sequences, of which about three quarters are seen a single time; less than 45% belongs to the top ten. Unsorted bulk tissue, about 19-31 mg of it, served as the source for co-extraction of RNA and DNA. The source material was liver tumor tissue from sampling region 4. The subset was: tumor region T4, right-lateral pole. Source of these receptors: a man in his forties with primary liver carcinoma and hepatitis B virus infection.

The chain is built from TRBV6-5 and TRBJ2-7; 9 bases agree with TRBD2. From germline, CDR1 is MNHEY and CDR2 SVGAGI. The CDR3 length is 14 residues. V was pared by 10 bases and J by 10 bases, with 17 bases of the junction left unmatched. The CDR3 DNA reads as TGTGCCACCTCGACTAGCGGACTCTCCTACAAACAGTACTTC. It is translated as CATSTSGLSYKQYF.

Remarks on this clonotype: This may arise from a read error, as a much more abundant clone is one base away. The chain carries TRBV4-3 and TRBJ1-4; D uncertain. Looked up from germline, CDR1 is LGHNA and CDR2 is YSLEER. The V and J ends lost 0 bases and 8 bases respectively, with 10 bases between them. The CDR3 is 14 amino acids. The CDR3 DNA is TGCGCCAGCAGCCAAGAAATCGTGACAGAAAAACTGTTTTTT. It yields the protein CASSQEIVTEKLFF.

This clonotype was detected only once. This may be a read error, as it is one base from a much larger clone. The final CDR3 position lacks the conserved phenylalanine or tryptophan, pointing to a likely read error. V and J are TRBV29-1 and TRBJ1-1; D not certain. Germline CDR1 SQVTM, CDR2 ANQGSEA. The CDR3 contains 13 residues. V gave up 6 bases and J gave up 0 bases, with 11 bases separating them. CDR3: CSVGYGLNTEAFI. Written as DNA, the CDR3 is TGCAGCGTCGGGTACGGGCTGAACACTGAAGCTTTCATT.

This clonotype was detected only once. One end of the junction varies from germline; a read error may be responsible. This chain uses TRBV11-2 with TRBJ2-7; D not resolved. The CDR3 is 15 residues long. In germline, CDR1 is SGHAT, CDR2 FQNNGV. For the CDR3, the DNA is TGTGCCTGCAGCCCGTCGTGGCTAGTAGAGTACGAGCAGTATTTC. Translation gives CACSPSWLVEYEQYF.

Worth noting for this clonotype: Since the CDR3 does not end with the conserved phenylalanine or tryptophan, this likely comes from a read error. The chain employs TRBV11-3 and TRBJ1-5; possible D gene TRBD1, 5 bases. This CDR3 contains 15 residues. The germline V gene encodes CDR1 SGHNT and CDR2 YENEEA. The CDR3 loop is CASILDLGVAQPQHS. The CDR3, as DNA: TGTGCCAGCATCTTAGATCTGGGGGTGGCTCAGCCCCAGCATTCT.

A single count supports this clonotype. It may be a read error: a sequence one base away is much more abundant. The chain recombines TRBV5-4 with TRBJ2-2, with 7 bases fitting TRBD2. Trimming removed 3 bases from V and 3 bases from J; junction bases left unmatched: 5. This CDR3 contains 15 residues. Germline V gives CDR1 SGHNT, CDR2 YYREEE (reference sequence). The CDR3 region has the DNA TGTGCCAGCAGCTGGGACTACTTCGACACCGGGGAGCTGTTTTTT. It yields the protein CASSWDYFDTGELFF.

The chain's CDR3 is CASSLEASRADYIQYF. Here the CDR3 DNA reads TGTGCCAGCAGCTTAGAGGCTAGTCGGGCGGATTACATTCAGTACTTC. This chain links TRBV7-8 with TRBJ2-4; D remains unclear. Germline V gene sequence: CDR1 SGHVS, CDR2 FQNEAQ. Trimming cost V 1 base and J 8 bases, with 18 bases left between them. CDR3 length: 16 residues.

Points on this clonotype: A much larger clone lies one base from this, so it may be a read error. The DNA of the CDR3 is TGTGACAGCAGCTACGGGGGGGGGAATGTCGGGGAGCTGTTTTTT. As protein: CDSSYGGGNVGELFF. The chain has TRBV11-2 and TRBJ2-2; 8 bases map to TRBD2. Germline-derived CDR1 and CDR2 are SGHAT and FQNNGV. The CDR3 totals 15 residues.

J is TRBJ2-2 and V is TRBV6-2 or TRBV6-3; D gene unclear. Germline lookup yields CDR1 MNHEY and CDR2 SVGEGT. The CDR3 has 13 amino acids. Trimming stripped 11 bases from V and 10 bases from J, with 20 bases between. CDR3 sequence: CACTIGSHLELFF. CDR3 DNA sequence: TGTGCCTGCACCATAGGGTCCCACCTGGAGCTGTTTTTT.

This sequence joins TRBV29-1 and TRBJ1-1; 8 bases are a match to TRBD1. Germline CDR1 is SQVTM and CDR2 is ANQGSEA. Losses at the gene ends were 6 bases for V and 9 bases for J; bases not matched to a gene: 9. This CDR3 has 12 residues. The CDR3 loop is CSVGTGVTQAFF. CDR3 nucleotide sequence: TGCAGCGTGGGGACAGGCGTGACTCAAGCTTTCTTT.

This clonotype was found many times. Written as DNA, the CDR3 is TGTGCCAGCAACTCTTTCGGTCCCCCGGAGACCCAGTACTTC. Encoded protein: CASNSFGPPETQYF. The chain uses TRBV7-9 and TRBJ2-5; D is unclear. The germline V gene encodes CDR1 SEHNR and CDR2 FQNEAQ (reference sequence). This CDR3 is built from 14 residues. V shed 7 bases and J shed 5 bases, with 17 bases lying between them.

Many counts were recorded for this clonotype. This rearrangement joins TRBV12-3 or TRBV12-4 to TRBJ1-3; possible D gene TRBD1, 5 bases. V was pared by 5 bases and J by 8 bases, with 19 bases between. The CDR3 spans 15 residues. CDR3 in amino acids: CASSRAAGGRHTIYF. As DNA, the CDR3 is TGTGCCAGCAGTCGTGCAGCGGGGGGGAGGCACACCATATATTTT.

Concerning this clonotype itself: The junction departs from germline at one end; a sequencing error may be responsible. This chain connects TRBV12-3 or TRBV12-4 to TRBJ2-2; D possibly corresponds to TRBD2 (5 bases). The CDR3 spans 13 residues. DNA for the CDR3: TGTACCAGCAGCGGCTACTCCACCGGGGAGCTGTATTTT. Amino acid sequence: CTSSGYSTGELYF.

About this clonotype: It may be a read error: a sequence one base away is much more abundant. The CDR3 carries no conserved terminal phenylalanine or tryptophan, so it likely arises from a read error. CDR3 amino acids: CASNRDPNSNQPQHY. The CDR3 DNA reads TGTGCCAGCAATCGGGACCCCAATAGCAATCAGCCCCAGCATTAT. The chain links TRBV6-1 to TRBJ1-5, with D possibly TRBD1 on 5 matching bases. CDR1 is MNHNS and CDR2 is SASEGT in the germline V gene. The CDR3 has 15 amino acids. V was cut by 7 bases and J by 0 bases, with 13 bases left in between.

Note on this clonotype: Because it lacks the conserved phenylalanine or tryptophan at the end, this CDR3 is likely a read error. V usage is TRBV6-6 and J usage is TRBJ1-2; perhaps TRBD1 as D (6 bases). The CDR3 loop spans 17 amino acids. Trimming took off 7 bases at V and 2 bases at J, with 23 bases between the two ends. The V gene's germline CDR1 is MNHNY and CDR2 SVGAGI (reference sequence). CDR3 in DNA: TGTGCCAGCATCCTAGGGGGAGCCACCACTACAAACTATGGCTACACCATC. It translates to CASILGGATTTNYGYTI.

This clonotype was detected ten times or more. The V and J genes are TRBV7-8 and TRBJ1-2; 9 bases map to TRBD1. Trimming took 5 bases from V and 1 from J; bases not matched to a gene: 5. CDR3 length: 15 amino acids. CDR1 and CDR2 (germline): SGHVS, FQNEAQ. CDR3 coding DNA: TGTGCCAGCAGCCCCCGGACAGGGGTTAACTATGGCTACACCTTC. Amino acids: CASSPRTGVNYGYTF.

Note on this clonotype: The junction differs from germline at one of its ends, possibly a read error. This chain connects TRBV11-2 to TRBJ2-5, with TRBD2 identical over 11 bases. Germline V gives CDR1 SGHAT, CDR2 FQNNGV. CDR3 length: 16 amino acids. CDR3 sequence (DNA): TGCGCCAGCAGACAAACTCCTAGCGGGGGGAAAGAGACCCAGTACTTT. As protein: CASRQTPSGGKETQYF.

Worth noting for this clonotype: An end of the junction differs from the germline gene, which may be a read error. The chain couples TRBV7-9 to TRBJ1-5; D remains unclear. Germline V CDR1 and CDR2: SEHNR, FQNEAQ (reference sequence). The CDR3 runs 12 residues. CDR3 amino acids: CASSAHFEPQRF. In DNA form, the CDR3 reads TGTGCCAGCAGCGCACATTTTGAGCCTCAGCGTTTT.

About this clonotype itself: This is likely a read error, given that the CDR3 carries no conserved phenylalanine or tryptophan at its end. The gene calls are TRBV4-1 and TRBJ2-6, with D possibly matching TRBD1 (5 bases). Per the germline V gene, CDR1 is MGHRA and CDR2 is YSYEKL. The length of the CDR3 is 13 residues. The CDR3 nucleotides are TGTGCCAGCAGCCAAGTTGGGGCTAACGTCCTGACTTCC. Its protein product is CASSQVGANVLTS.

This rearrangement joins TRBV6-6 to TRBJ1-5; maybe TRBD1 (5 bases). Germline-derived CDR1 and CDR2 are MNHNY and SVGAGI (reference sequence). CDR3 size: 16 residues. Trimming stripped 6 bases from V and 7 bases from J, with 22 bases between. Here the CDR3 reads CASSPTGPRQGQPQHF. The DNA for the CDR3 is TGTGCCAGCAGCCCAACGGGACCCCGGCAAGGACAGCCCCAGCATTTT.

This clonotype is a singleton in its sample. A junction end diverges from the germline sequence, so it may reflect a read error. This chain joins TRBV6-5 and TRBJ2-2; D gene unclear. The CDR3 covers 16 residues. Germline V gene data show CDR1 as MNHEY and CDR2 as SVGAGI. The CDR3 DNA is TGTGCCAGCAGTTACTTTCAGGTGGTGAACACCGGAGAGCTGTTTTTT. Encoded protein: CASSYFQVVNTGELFF.

This clonotype is medium-sized. The chain is built from TRBV19 and TRBJ2-2; D is perhaps TRBD1 (5 bases). V dropped 3 bases and J dropped 6 bases, with 11 bases sitting between them. Germline values: CDR1 LNHDA, CDR2 SQIVND (reference sequence). This CDR3 has 14 amino acids. The CDR3 nucleotides are TGTGCCAGTAGTATTTCTCCAGGGTCCGGGGAGCTGTTTTTT. This encodes CASSISPGSGELFF.

Worth noting for this clonotype: The junction shows a germline mismatch at one end, possibly a read error. The chain combines TRBV6-5 with TRBJ2-7; D uncertain. Germline V gene data show CDR1 as MNHEY and CDR2 as SVGAGI. The CDR3 has 16 amino acids. CDR3 protein: CASRPGEAASFYEECF. The DNA of the CDR3 is TGTGCCAGCAGGCCCGGAGAGGCAGCATCCTTTTACGAGGAGTGCTTC.

This clonotype occurred once. Its ends do not fully match the called genes, so a read error is possible. The chain combines TRBV11-2 with TRBJ2-2; possibly TRBD2 for D (7 bases). Germline V lookup: CDR1 SGHAT, CDR2 FQNNGV. The CDR3 length is 17 residues. CDR3 in DNA: TGTGTCAGCAGCTTAGCATTAGGAGGGGCAAACACCGGGGGGCTGTCTTTT. Its protein is CVSSLALGGANTGGLSF.

The chain joins TRBV5-4 to TRBJ2-3; the D is unclear. V was trimmed by 4 bases and J by 12 bases, leaving 21 bases between them. The CDR3 sequence is 14 residues long. CDR1 and CDR2 (germline): SGHNT, YYREEE (reference sequence). Here the CDR3 reads CASSKKDGTDAQYF. The CDR3 nucleotides are TGTGCCAGCAGCAAGAAGGACGGCACAGATGCACAGTATTTT.

A remark on this clonotype: The junction departs from germline at one end; a sequencing error may be responsible. The rearrangement joins TRBV29-1 to TRBJ1-1; TRBD1 might be the D (5 bases). CDR1 SQVTM and CDR2 ANQGSEA come from the germline V gene. The CDR3 is 15 residues long. CDR3 sequence reads: CSVAGGWGMNTEAYF. The DNA for the CDR3 is TGCAGCGTTGCCGGGGGGTGGGGCATGAACACTGAAGCTTACTTT.

The chain couples TRBV6-1 to TRBJ1-5; D gene uncertain. Germline CDR1 and CDR2: MNHNS and SASEGT. The CDR3 contains 15 residues. V was cut by 10 bases and J by 0 bases, with 16 bases left in between. The CDR3 region is CANSRAADSNQPQHF. The CDR3 coding sequence is TGTGCCAACAGCCGGGCAGCTGATAGCAATCAGCCCCAGCATTTT.

This clonotype was counted ten times or more. The chain carries TRBV6-1 and TRBJ1-1; 7 nucleotides align to TRBD1. Per germline, CDR1 MNHNS and CDR2 SASEGT. The junction had 13 bases not matched to a gene; V was cut back by 8 bases and J by 4 bases. The length of the CDR3 is 15 residues. The CDR3 here is CASSSGQDGGTEAFF. The CDR3 coding sequence is TGTGCCAGCTCCTCTGGACAGGACGGGGGCACTGAAGCTTTCTTT.

On this clonotype itself: A read error may produce the germline difference seen at one junction end. V is TRBV29-1 and J is TRBJ2-1; D uncertain. Germline V gene lookup returns CDR1 SQVTM and CDR2 ANQGSEA. The CDR3 extends over 10 amino acids. CDR3 in DNA: TGCAGCGTTGCTCCCCAAGGGCAGTCCTTC. It translates to CSVAPQGQSF.

With respect to this clonotype: A single base separates this from a much larger clone, so it may be a read error. V usage is TRBV29-1 and J usage is TRBJ2-5; TRBD1 aligns across 7 bases. This CDR3 contains 13 residues. Germline V gene sequence: CDR1 SQVTM, CDR2 ANQGSEA. With 7 bases clipped from V and 4 bases from J, the junction kept 9 bases outside the gene matches. CDR3 in amino acids: CSAPRRQGETQYF. The CDR3 DNA follows: TGCAGCGCCCCACGAAGACAGGGAGAGACCCAGTACTTC. Variable domain in full (rest from reference TRBV29-1 and TRBJ2-5): SAVISQKPSRDICQRGTSLTIQCQVDSQVTMMFWYRQQPGQSLTLIATANQGSEATYESGFVIDKFPISRPNLTFSTLTVSNMSPEDSSIYLCSAPRRQGETQYFGPGTRLLVL.

The chain carries TRBV5-1 and TRBJ2-1, with D possibly TRBD2 on 6 matching bases. Between the trimmed V and J ends, which lost 3 bases and 4 bases, there was a span of 14 bases. The length of the CDR3 is 15 residues. Germline V gives CDR1 SGHRS, CDR2 YFSETQ. CDR3 DNA sequence: TGCGCCAGCAGCTATATGGGGGGACTTTACAATGAGCAGTTCTTC. Protein product: CASSYMGGLYNEQFF.

The chain combines TRBV12-3 or TRBV12-4 with TRBJ2-1, with D perhaps matching TRBD2 (6 bases). The CDR3 length is 16 residues. Trimming stripped 8 bases from V and 7 bases from J, with 24 bases between. CDR3 residues: CASARRGGDLINEQFF. The CDR3 DNA follows: TGTGCCAGCGCCCGAAGGGGCGGGGATTTAATTAATGAGCAGTTCTTC.